This TCR beta chain appears in the sequencing data of a study of T cells in Graves' hyperthyroidism and ophthalmopathy. The table lists this clonotype with many counts. TCR beta CDR3 region amplification was performed from RNA transcripts. With the HTBI primer set, the TCR CDR3 went through a first round of RT-PCR. From the multiplex PCR reads, TCRdb called clonotypes with MiXCR, one entry per CDR3 protein. The table lists some 500,000 distinct CDR3 sequences, 15% to 20% of them singletons. CDR3 length: 11 residues. CDR1 is SQVTM, CDR2 ANQGSEA, per germline. V was clipped by 3 bases and J by 10 bases, with 10 bases between them.

The chain carries TRBV29-1 and TRBJ2-1; the D is unclear. Material for sequencing was blood. This clonotype was obtained from a woman between 25 and 40 years old with Graves' ophthalmopathy. This CDR3 is CSVDRVEEQFF. CDR3 nucleotides: TGCAGCGTTGATCGAGTAGAGGAGCAGTTCTTC.